One sample yielded the 10 T cell receptor beta chains listed below, sequenced in a study of blood T cell repertoires in COVID-19. This table comes from immunoSEQ multiplex PCR, and its TCRdb copy is limited to in-frame clones, with some not included. The table lists some 200,000 clones, less than 90% of them singletons, with approximately 6.5% in the top ten. The sample was peripheral blood. These receptor sequences come from a woman in her thirties or forties with acute or convalescent COVID-19.

The rearrangement joins TRBV19 to TRBJ1-5; no clear D. Germline values: CDR1 LNHDA, CDR2 SQIVND (reference sequence). V shed 5 bases and J shed 7 bases, with 12 bases lying between them. This CDR3 has 13 residues. For the CDR3, the DNA is TGTGCCAGTAGTGCGGGGTTGATACAGCCCCAGCATTTT. Its translation is CASSAGLIQPQHF.

The rearrangement links TRBV20-1 to TRBJ1-2, with a tentative D call TRBD1 (6 bases). The CDR3 contains 9 residues. V was pared by 7 bases and J by 10 bases, with 10 bases between. Germline V gives CDR1 DFQATT, CDR2 SNEGSKA (reference sequence). The CDR3: CSGQGHYTF. The CDR3 DNA is TGCAGTGGCCAGGGACACTACACCTTC.

V is TRBV2 and J is TRBJ1-6; 7 bases are shared with TRBD1. Unmatched junction bases numbered 5, after V lost 11 bases and J lost 10 bases. CDR3 length equals 11 residues. Germline loops: CDR1 SNHLY, CDR2 FYNNEI. CDR3 region: CAVQGNSPLHF. The CDR3 DNA follows: TGTGCCGTACAGGGGAACTCACCCCTCCACTTT. Full variable domain (rest looked up from reference TRBV2 and TRBJ1-6): EPEVTQTPSHQVTQMGQEVILRCVPISNHLYFYWYRQILGQKVEFLVSFYNNEISEKSEIFDDQFSVERPDGSNFTLKIRSTKLEDSAMYFCAVQGNSPLHFGNGTRLTVT.

This chain uses TRBV7-2 with TRBJ1-6; D uncertain. CDR1 is SGHTA, CDR2 FQGNSA, per germline. The length of the CDR3 is 16 residues. Trimming removed 1 base from V and 0 bases from J, with 7 bases in between. The CDR3, as DNA: TGTGCCAGCAGCTTAGGGGCCGTCTCCTATAATTCACCCCTCCACTTT. The encoded protein is CASSLGAVSYNSPLHF.

The chain is built from TRBV2 and TRBJ1-1; 7 bases fit TRBD1. With 6 bases clipped from V and 5 bases from J, the junction kept 12 bases outside the gene matches. Germline V CDR1 and CDR2: SNHLY, FYNNEI. The CDR3 runs 15 residues. The CDR3 is CASSPYLTTGTEAFF. The CDR3 bases are TGTGCCAGCAGCCCCTACCTCACGACAGGGACTGAAGCTTTCTTT.

This clone was seen more than once but under ten times. The chain joins TRBV9 to TRBJ2-2, with D perhaps matching TRBD2 (5 bases). V lost 0 bases and J lost 7, with 13 bases in between. Germline values: CDR1 SGDLS, CDR2 YYNGEE. The CDR3 contains 15 residues. CDR3 DNA sequence: TGTGCCAGCAGCGTAGTACGGGGTTTGGGCGGGGAGCTGTTTTTT. Protein sequence: CASSVVRGLGGELFF.

This clone was observed a single time. The chain links TRBV5-1 to TRBJ2-5, with 7 nucleotides matching TRBD1. V was pared by 5 bases and J by 5 bases, with 12 bases of the junction left unmatched. Germline CDR1 and CDR2: SGHRS and YFSETQ. The CDR3 has 15 residues. The CDR3 loop is CASSTGVKGVETQYF. The DNA for the CDR3 is TGCGCCAGCAGTACAGGGGTGAAAGGGGTGGAGACCCAGTACTTC.

This CDR3 reads CATSRDGRDATEAFF. The CDR3 region has the DNA TGTGCCACCAGCAGAGATGGGAGGGACGCCACTGAAGCTTTCTTT. The V call is TRBV15, the J call TRBJ1-1; tentatively, D is TRBD1 (5 bases). V was pared by 0 bases and J by 4 bases, with 12 bases between. Germline V gives CDR1 LNHNV, CDR2 YYDKDF (reference sequence). The CDR3 is 15 residues long. Full variable domain (missing parts from reference TRBV15 and TRBJ1-1): DAMVIQNPRYQVTQFGKPVTLSCSQTLNHNVMYWYQQKSSQAPKLLFHYYDKDFNNEADTPDNFQSRRPNTSFCFLDIRSPGLGDTAMYLCATSRDGRDATEAFFGQGTRLTVV.

This clone was found a few times. The chain employs TRBV7-3 and TRBJ1-1; D ambiguous. CDR3 length equals 13 residues. Germline assignment: CDR1 SGHTA and CDR2 FQGTGA. Deletions cut 0 bases from V and 4 bases from J, with 6 bases between. This CDR3 reads CASSLTMSTEAFF. Written as DNA, the CDR3 is TGTGCCAGCAGCTTAACGATGAGCACTGAAGCTTTCTTT.

The chain carries TRBV11-2 and TRBJ1-1; TRBD1 might be the D (5 bases). Germline V CDR1 and CDR2: SGHAT, FQNNGV. The CDR3 has 13 residues. V was clipped by 2 bases and J by 10 bases, with 14 bases between them. CDR3 DNA sequence: TGTGCCAGCAGCTTACTTGATCAGGGAGGAGCTTTCTTT. Translation: CASSLLDQGGAFF.